Shown below are 14 T cell receptor beta chains from a single sample sequenced in a study of patients and donors after allogeneic stem cell transplantation. TCRdb fed the RT-PCR reads into MiXCR, producing one record per CDR3 protein. Of more than 55,000 distinct CDR3 sequences listed, less than 15% are singletons. Sequencing was done on a sample of blood, either unsorted or a sorted T cell fraction (not recorded which). The receptors originated from a human donor who was either an allogeneic HSCT recipient or a stem cell or donor lymphocyte infusion donor (not recorded which). It is not recorded whose cells these are; they may come from a transplant donor.

This clonotype occurred a few times. The V call is TRBV24-1, the J call TRBJ2-1, with D maybe TRBD2 (5 bases). The V end lost 0 bases, the J end lost 0 bases, and 8 bases lay between the germline ends. This CDR3 comprises 16 residues. Germline V gene data show CDR1 as KGHDR and CDR2 as SFDVKD. In nucleotides, the CDR3 is TGTGCCACCAGTGATTTGACGGGGAGCTCCTACAATGAGCAGTTCTTC. This gives the protein CATSDLTGSSYNEQFF.

In its sample, this clonotype was seen once. The gene calls are TRBV29-1 and TRBJ2-1; the match to TRBD1 covers 9 bases. Germline CDR1 SQVTM, CDR2 ANQGSEA. Losses at the gene ends were 2 bases for V and 5 bases for J; bases not matched to a gene: 7. CDR3 size: 15 residues. In DNA form, the CDR3 reads TGCAGCGTTGAAACGGAGGGACAGGGTGACAATGAGCAGTTCTTC. This sequence encodes CSVETEGQGDNEQFF.

This clonotype is medium-sized in the sample. This sequence joins TRBV20-1 and TRBJ1-2; TRBD1 is a possible D gene (5 bases). V was pared by 6 bases and J by 5 bases, with 10 bases between. Germline CDR1 and CDR2: DFQATT and SNEGSKA (reference sequence). The length of the CDR3 is 11 residues. The CDR3 sequence: CSAPRGYGYTF. As DNA, the CDR3 is TGCAGTGCCCCCCGGGGGTATGGCTACACCTTC.

DNA for the CDR3: TGTGCCACCAGCAGAGAAGCGGGATCCTACGAGCAGTACTTC. Encoded protein: CATSREAGSYEQYF. The chain links TRBV15 to TRBJ2-7, with 7 nucleotides matching TRBD2. The CDR3 contains 14 residues. Losses at the gene ends were 0 bases for V and 1 base for J; bases not matched to a gene: 0. From germline, CDR1 is LNHNV and CDR2 YYDKDF (reference sequence).

The chain joins TRBV11-2 to TRBJ2-2; D ambiguous. Germline V gene lookup returns CDR1 SGHAT and CDR2 FQNNGV. Trimming shortened V by 3 bases and J by 4 bases, and 15 bases separated the two germline ends. The CDR3 loop spans 16 amino acids. The CDR3 sequence is CASSFGSEPGTGELFF. The CDR3 DNA follows: TGTGCCAGCAGCTTTGGGTCGGAGCCTGGCACCGGGGAGCTGTTTTTT.

This clonotype was recorded only once. One base away lies a much larger clone, so this may be a sequencing read error. The chain is built from TRBV5-1 and TRBJ2-1, with D maybe TRBD2 (6 bases). Germline-derived CDR1 and CDR2 are SGHRS and YFSETQ. The ends were cut back, 6 bases at V and 1 base at J, with 11 bases in the middle. The CDR3 consists of 14 residues. CDR3 sequence reads: CASNLGTSYNEQFF. In DNA form, the CDR3 reads TGCGCCAGCAACTTAGGGACTTCCTACAATGAGCAGTTCTTC.

The chain couples TRBV9 to TRBJ2-7, with no clear D. Per germline, CDR1 SGDLS and CDR2 YYNGEE. The germline V and J ends were trimmed by 4 bases and 0 bases, with 14 bases remaining between them. This CDR3 has 15 amino acids. The CDR3 sequence is CASSPRGDISYEQYF. CDR3 bases: TGTGCCAGCAGCCCCCGTGGGGATATCTCCTACGAGCAGTACTTC.

The chain uses TRBV29-1 and TRBJ1-1; no definite D call. V was clipped by 4 bases and J by 3 bases, with 12 bases between them. The germline CDR1 and CDR2 sequences are SQVTM and ANQGSEA. The length of the CDR3 is 13 residues. CDR3 loop: CSVGGLLYTEAFF. As DNA, the CDR3 is TGCAGCGTTGGGGGTTTATTGTACACTGAAGCTTTCTTT.

This clonotype was picked up a small number of times. One base away lies a much larger clone, so this may be a sequencing read error. This sequence joins TRBV5-1 and TRBJ2-1; D may match TRBD1 or TRBD2 (5 bases each). Germline V gives CDR1 SGHRS, CDR2 YFSETQ. V was clipped by 0 bases and J by 5 bases, with 12 bases between them. This CDR3 contains 15 residues. CDR3 sequence reads: CASSLEGTAHNEQFF. The CDR3 DNA reads as TGCGCCAGCAGCTTGGAGGGGACGGCCCACAATGAGCAGTTCTTC.

Points on this clonotype: Relative to the germline gene, one junction end is altered; a read error may explain this. The rearrangement joins TRBV11-2 to TRBJ2-2; 10 nucleotides agree with TRBD1. The germline CDR1 and CDR2 sequences are SGHAT and FQNNGV. The CDR3 sequence is 14 residues long. The CDR3 loop reads CANSSGTGAGELFF. The CDR3 coding sequence is TGTGCCAACAGCTCCGGGACAGGGGCCGGGGAGCTGTTTTTT.

This clonotype was observed a few times. The rearrangement links TRBV11-3 to TRBJ2-6; 9 nucleotides line up with TRBD1. Germline loops: CDR1 SGHNT, CDR2 YENEEA. V shed 3 bases and J 0 bases; nucleotides not matched to a gene: 3. CDR3 length equals 17 residues. The chain's CDR3 is CASSLGQGDSGANVLTF. The CDR3 DNA reads TGTGCCAGCAGCTTGGGACAGGGCGACTCTGGGGCCAACGTCCTGACTTTC.

The gene calls are TRBV3-1 and TRBJ2-3, with TRBD2 as a possible D gene (6 bases). Deletions cut 4 bases from V and 2 bases from J, with 16 bases between. The CDR3 has 16 amino acids. CDR1 and CDR2 from the germline V gene are LGHDT and YNNKEL (reference sequence). The CDR3 is CASSPHGALATDTQYF. The DNA for the CDR3 is TGTGCCAGCAGCCCCCACGGCGCACTAGCCACAGATACGCAGTATTTT.

V and J are TRBV7-8 and TRBJ1-3; D not certain. The germline V gene encodes CDR1 SGHVS and CDR2 FQNEAQ. The CDR3 contains 16 residues. Trimming took 5 bases from V and 0 from J, leaving 14 bases between them. CDR3 sequence: CASSMDHPSSGNTIYF. Written as DNA, the CDR3 is TGTGCCAGCAGCATGGACCACCCGTCCTCTGGAAACACCATATATTTT.

This clonotype was seen only a few times. The rearrangement uses TRBV29-1 and TRBJ1-1; possible D gene TRBD1, 6 bases. This CDR3 comprises 15 residues. V lost 5 bases and J 0 bases, leaving 16 bases between the germline ends. Germline lookup yields CDR1 SQVTM and CDR2 ANQGSEA. DNA for the CDR3: TGCAGCGTTTCCGGGACATCCATGATGAACACTGAAGCTTTCTTT. Amino acid sequence: CSVSGTSMMNTEAFF.